This TCR beta chain was sequenced during a study of cytomegalovirus exposure and HLA in healthy donors. V lost 7 bases, J lost 4 bases, and 7 bases lay in between. The germline gives CDR1 SQVTM, CDR2 ANQGSEA. The length of the CDR3 is 10 residues. Study-level findings and limits: Because they were indistinguishable, some V segments, including TRBV6-2 and TRBV6-3, were excluded.

This clone has only one observation. Its target is not known. Primers for the PCR totalled 60 Vbeta and 13 Jbeta. This table comes from immunoSEQ multiplex PCR, and its TCRdb copy is limited to in-frame clones, with some not included. The sample holds roughly 150,000 clones, around three quarters seen once. The V call is TRBV29-1, the J call TRBJ1-1; a possible D gene is TRBD1 (5 bases). The receptor's source is a woman between 40 and 55 years old in good health and CMV-seronegative. Sequencing was performed on PBMCs. For the CDR3, the DNA is TGCAGCGGGGGGGGCACTGAAGCTTTCTTT. Translating it yields CSGGGTEAFF.